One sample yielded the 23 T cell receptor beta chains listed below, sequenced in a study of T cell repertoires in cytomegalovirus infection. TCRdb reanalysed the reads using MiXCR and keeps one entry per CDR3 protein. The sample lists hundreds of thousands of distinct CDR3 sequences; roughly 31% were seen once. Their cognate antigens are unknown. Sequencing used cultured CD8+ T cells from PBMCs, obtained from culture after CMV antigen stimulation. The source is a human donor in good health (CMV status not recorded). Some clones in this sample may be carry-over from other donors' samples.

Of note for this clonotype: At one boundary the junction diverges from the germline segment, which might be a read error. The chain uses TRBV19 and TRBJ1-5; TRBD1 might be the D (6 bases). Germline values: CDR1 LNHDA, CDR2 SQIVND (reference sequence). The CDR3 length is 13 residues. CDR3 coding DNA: TGTGCCAGTAGCCAGGGGAGCAATCGGCCCCAGCATTTT. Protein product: CASSQGSNRPQHF.

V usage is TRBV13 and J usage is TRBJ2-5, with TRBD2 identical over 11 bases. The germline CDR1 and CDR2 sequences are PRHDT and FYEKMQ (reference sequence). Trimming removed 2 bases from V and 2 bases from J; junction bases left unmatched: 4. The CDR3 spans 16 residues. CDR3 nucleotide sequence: TGTGCCAGCAGCTTAAGACTAGCGGGGTTACAAGAGACCCAGTACTTC. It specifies CASSLRLAGLQETQYF.

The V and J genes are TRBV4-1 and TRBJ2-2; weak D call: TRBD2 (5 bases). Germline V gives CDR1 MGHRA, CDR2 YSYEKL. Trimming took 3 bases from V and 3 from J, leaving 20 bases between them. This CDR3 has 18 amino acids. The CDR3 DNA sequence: TGCGCCAGCAGCCAGAACCTCCGGGGAGAAAGTGACACCGGGGAGCTGTTTTTT. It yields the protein CASSQNLRGESDTGELFF.

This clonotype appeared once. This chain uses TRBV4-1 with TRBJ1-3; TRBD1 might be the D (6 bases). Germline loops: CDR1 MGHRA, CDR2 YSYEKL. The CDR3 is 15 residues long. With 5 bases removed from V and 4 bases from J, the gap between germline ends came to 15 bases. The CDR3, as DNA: TGCGCCAGCAGCTTGCCGGGGGCGCCGGGAAACACCATATATTTT. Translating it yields CASSLPGAPGNTIYF.

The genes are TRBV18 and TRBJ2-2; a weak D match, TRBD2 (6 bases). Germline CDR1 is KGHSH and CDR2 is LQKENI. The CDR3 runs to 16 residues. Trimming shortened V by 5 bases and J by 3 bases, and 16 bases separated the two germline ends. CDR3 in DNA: TGTGCCAGCTCAACCAAGAAGGGGAGGTACACCGGGGAGCTGTTTTTT. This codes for CASSTKKGRYTGELFF.

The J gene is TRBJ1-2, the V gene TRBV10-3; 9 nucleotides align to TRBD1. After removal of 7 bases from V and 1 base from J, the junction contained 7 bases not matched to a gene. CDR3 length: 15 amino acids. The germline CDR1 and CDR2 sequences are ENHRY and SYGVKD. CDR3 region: CAIMMDRGYNYGYTF. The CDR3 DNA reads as TGTGCCATCATGATGGACAGGGGATATAACTATGGCTACACCTTC.

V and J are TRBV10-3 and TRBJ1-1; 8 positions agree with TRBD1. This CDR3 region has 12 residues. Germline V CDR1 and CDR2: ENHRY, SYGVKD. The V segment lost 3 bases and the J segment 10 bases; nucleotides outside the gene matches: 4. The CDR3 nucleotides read TGTGCCATCAGTGACCCCGGACAGGGAGCTTTCTTT. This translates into CAISDPGQGAFF.

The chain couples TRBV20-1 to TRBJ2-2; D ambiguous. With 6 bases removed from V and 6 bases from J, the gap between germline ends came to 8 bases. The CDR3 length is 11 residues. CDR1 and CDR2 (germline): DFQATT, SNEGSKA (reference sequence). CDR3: CSASYSGELFF. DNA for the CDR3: TGCAGTGCCAGCTATTCCGGGGAGCTGTTTTTT.

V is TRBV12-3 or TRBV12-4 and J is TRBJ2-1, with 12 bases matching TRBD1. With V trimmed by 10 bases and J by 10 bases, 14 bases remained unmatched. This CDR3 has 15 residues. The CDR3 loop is CAIGGGTGGLREQFF. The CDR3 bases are TGTGCCATCGGTGGGGGGACAGGGGGCCTTCGGGAGCAGTTCTTC.

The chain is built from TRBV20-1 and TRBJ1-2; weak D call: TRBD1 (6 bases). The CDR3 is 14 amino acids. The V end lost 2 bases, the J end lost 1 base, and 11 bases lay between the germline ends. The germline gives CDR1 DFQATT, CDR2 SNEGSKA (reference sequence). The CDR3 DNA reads TGCAGTGCTAGAACCAGGGGTCTTAACTATGGCTACACCTTC. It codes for CSARTRGLNYGYTF.

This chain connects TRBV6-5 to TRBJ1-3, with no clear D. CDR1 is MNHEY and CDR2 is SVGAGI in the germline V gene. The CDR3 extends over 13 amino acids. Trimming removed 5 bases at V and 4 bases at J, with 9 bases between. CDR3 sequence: CASSPSGGNTIYF. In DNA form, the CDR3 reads TGTGCCAGCAGTCCCTCCGGGGGAAACACCATATATTTT.

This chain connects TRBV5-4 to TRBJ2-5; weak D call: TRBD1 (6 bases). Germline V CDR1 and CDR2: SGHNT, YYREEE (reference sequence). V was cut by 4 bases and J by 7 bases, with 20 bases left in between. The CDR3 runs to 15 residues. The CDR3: CASSAGLTGPGTQYF. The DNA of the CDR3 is TGTGCCAGCAGCGCCGGGTTAACAGGGCCAGGGACCCAGTACTTC.

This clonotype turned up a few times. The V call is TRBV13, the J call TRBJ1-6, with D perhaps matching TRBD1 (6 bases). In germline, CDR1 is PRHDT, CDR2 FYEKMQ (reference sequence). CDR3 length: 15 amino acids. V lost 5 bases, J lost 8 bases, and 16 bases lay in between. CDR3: CASSGRQERHSPLHF. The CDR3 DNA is TGTGCCAGCAGCGGTAGACAGGAAAGGCATTCACCCCTCCACTTT.

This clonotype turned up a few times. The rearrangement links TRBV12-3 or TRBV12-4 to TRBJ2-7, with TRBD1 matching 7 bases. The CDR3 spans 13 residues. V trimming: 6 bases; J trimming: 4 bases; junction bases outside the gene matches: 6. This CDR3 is CASSPGTEYEQYV. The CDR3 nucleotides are TGTGCCAGCAGCCCTGGGACAGAATACGAGCAGTACGTC.

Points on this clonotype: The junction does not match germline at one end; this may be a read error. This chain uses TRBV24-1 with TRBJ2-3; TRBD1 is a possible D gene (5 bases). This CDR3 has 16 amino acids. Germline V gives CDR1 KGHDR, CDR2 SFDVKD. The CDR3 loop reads CATSHSQVSQPDTHYF. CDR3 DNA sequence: TGTGCCACCAGTCATTCACAGGTATCTCAGCCAGATACGCATTATTTT.

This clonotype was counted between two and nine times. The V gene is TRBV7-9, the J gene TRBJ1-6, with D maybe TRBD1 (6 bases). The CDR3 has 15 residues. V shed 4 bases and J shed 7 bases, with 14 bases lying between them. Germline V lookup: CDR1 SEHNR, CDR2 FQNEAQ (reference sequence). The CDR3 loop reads CASSSREGGNSPLHF. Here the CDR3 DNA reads TGTGCCAGCAGCTCCAGGGAGGGGGGCAATTCACCCCTCCACTTT.

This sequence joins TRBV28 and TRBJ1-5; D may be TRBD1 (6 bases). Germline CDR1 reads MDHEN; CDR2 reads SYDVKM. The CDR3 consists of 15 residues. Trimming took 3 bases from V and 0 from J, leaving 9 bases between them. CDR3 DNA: TGTGCCAGCAGTTTCGGACAGTTTAGCAATCAGCCCCAGCATTTT. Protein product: CASSFGQFSNQPQHF.

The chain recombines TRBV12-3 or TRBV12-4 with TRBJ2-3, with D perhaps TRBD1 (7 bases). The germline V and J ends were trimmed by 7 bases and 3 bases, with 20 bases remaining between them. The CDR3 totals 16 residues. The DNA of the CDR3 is TGTGCCAGCATCCAGGAGGGGGCCTACGGGACAGATACGCAGTATTTT. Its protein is CASIQEGAYGTDTQYF.

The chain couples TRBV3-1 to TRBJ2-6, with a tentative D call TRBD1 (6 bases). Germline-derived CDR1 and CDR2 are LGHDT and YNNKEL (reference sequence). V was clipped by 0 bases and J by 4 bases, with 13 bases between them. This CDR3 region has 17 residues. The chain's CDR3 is CASSQEVTGPGANVLTF. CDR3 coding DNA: TGTGCCAGCAGCCAAGAAGTCACAGGGCCCGGGGCCAACGTCCTGACTTTC.

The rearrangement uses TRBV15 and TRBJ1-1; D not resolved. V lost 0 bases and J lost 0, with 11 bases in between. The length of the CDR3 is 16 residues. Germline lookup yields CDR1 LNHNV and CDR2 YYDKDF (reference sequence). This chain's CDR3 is CATSRDLGDVNTEAFF. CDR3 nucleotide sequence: TGTGCCACCAGCAGAGATCTCGGCGACGTGAACACTGAAGCTTTCTTT.

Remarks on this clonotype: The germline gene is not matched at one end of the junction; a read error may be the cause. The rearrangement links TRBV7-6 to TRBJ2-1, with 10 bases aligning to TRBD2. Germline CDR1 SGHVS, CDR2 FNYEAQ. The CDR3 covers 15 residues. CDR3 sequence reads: CASSSSGGALVEQFF. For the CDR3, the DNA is TGTGCTAGCAGCTCGAGCGGGGGGGCCCTAGTTGAGCAGTTCTTC.

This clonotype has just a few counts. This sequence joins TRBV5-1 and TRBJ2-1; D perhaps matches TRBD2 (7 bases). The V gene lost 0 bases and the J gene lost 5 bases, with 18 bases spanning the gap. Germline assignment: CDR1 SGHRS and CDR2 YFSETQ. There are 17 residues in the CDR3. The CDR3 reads CASSLVLLAGAHNEQFF. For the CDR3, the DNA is TGCGCCAGCAGCTTGGTGTTGCTGGCGGGGGCCCACAATGAGCAGTTCTTC.

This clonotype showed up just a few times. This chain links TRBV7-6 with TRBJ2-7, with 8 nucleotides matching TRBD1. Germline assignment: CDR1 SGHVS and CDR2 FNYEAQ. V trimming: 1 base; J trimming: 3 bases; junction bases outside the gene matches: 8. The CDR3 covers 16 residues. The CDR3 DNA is TGTGCCAGCAGCTTAGTCCGGACAGGGAGTAACTACGAGCAGTACTTC. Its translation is CASSLVRTGSNYEQYF.